This entry describes one TCR beta chain. Its antigen is still unknown. The data belong to a study of cytotoxic CD8 clonotypes in ibrutinib-treated CLL. About the research overall: Partial responses numbered some 25 and complete responses 2; after a median approximately 70 months, roughly 14 stayed remitted and approximately twelve progressed.

Broader study findings: Baseline levels of clonality went above those of age-matched healthy donors and moved with circulating CD8+ T-cell counts. Clonality, elevated at ibrutinib response, dropped back toward baseline at progression.

Trimming left V 4 bases short and J 6 bases short, with 11 bases between. The CDR3 length is 13 residues. The germline V gene encodes CDR1 LGHNA and CDR2 YNFKEQ. Repertoires were generated with immunoSEQ multiplex PCR, while TCRdb's copy carries only in-frame clones and drops some. The sample has more than 55,000 clones; less than 75% are singletons. The sequence was obtained from a human donor with chronic lymphocytic leukemia. The rearrangement uses TRBV4-2 and TRBJ2-3, with a tentative D call TRBD1 (6 bases). The sample here was PBMCs, taken after 12 months of ibrutinib treatment. In DNA form, the CDR3 reads TGTGCCAGCAGCCCCCGTCAGGGGGATACGCAGTATTTT. This translates into CASSPRQGDTQYF.